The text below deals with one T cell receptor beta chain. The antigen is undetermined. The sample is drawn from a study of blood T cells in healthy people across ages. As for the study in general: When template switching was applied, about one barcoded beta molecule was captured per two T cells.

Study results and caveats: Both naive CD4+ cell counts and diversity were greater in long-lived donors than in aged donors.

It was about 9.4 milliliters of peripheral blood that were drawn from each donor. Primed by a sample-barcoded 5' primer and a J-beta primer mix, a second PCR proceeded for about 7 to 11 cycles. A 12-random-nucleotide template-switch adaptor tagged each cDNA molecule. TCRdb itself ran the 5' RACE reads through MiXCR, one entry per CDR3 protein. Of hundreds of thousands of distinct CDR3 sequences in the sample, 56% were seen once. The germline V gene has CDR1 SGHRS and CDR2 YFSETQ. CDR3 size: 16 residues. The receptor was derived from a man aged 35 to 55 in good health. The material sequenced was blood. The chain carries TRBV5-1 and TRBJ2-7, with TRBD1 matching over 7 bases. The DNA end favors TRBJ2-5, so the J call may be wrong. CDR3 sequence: CASSLAQTGLKETQYF. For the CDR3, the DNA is TGCGCCAGCAGCTTGGCCCAGACAGGGTTGAAAGAGACCCAGTACTTC.